The 20 T cell receptor beta chains given below trace back to one sample, sequenced in a study of radiation and T cells in renal cell carcinoma. Assay: immunoSEQ multiplex PCR; the TCRdb copy retains only in-frame clones and omits some. The data show approximately 85,000 clones, 89% seen once. Noted time point: blood 4 weeks post-SBRT, at nephrectomy. Treatment meaning: 15 Gy SBRT to primary tumor, nephrectomy 4 weeks later. The specimen was blood, collected from a patient whose treatment included radiotherapy and nephrectomy. The receptor source for this set is a woman in her 70s with renal cell carcinoma.

The V call is TRBV25-1, the J call TRBJ2-1; the D gene is possibly TRBD1 (6 bases). V lost 5 bases and J lost 5, with 19 bases in between. The V gene's germline CDR1 is MGHDK and CDR2 SYGVNS. The CDR3 covers 16 residues. The CDR3: CASSILQGFSNNEQFF. In DNA form, the CDR3 reads TGTGCCAGCAGTATATTACAGGGTTTCTCGAACAATGAGCAGTTCTTC.

Only one count was recorded for this clone. The genes are TRBV19 and TRBJ1-2; a weak D match, TRBD1 (5 bases). Germline V gives CDR1 LNHDA, CDR2 SQIVND (reference sequence). Trimming left V 5 bases short and J 4 bases short, with 14 bases between. The CDR3 runs 14 residues. CDR3: CASSRPGTVYGYTF. For the CDR3, the DNA is TGTGCCAGTAGTCGTCCCGGGACGGTCTATGGCTACACCTTC.

The V and J genes are TRBV4-3 and TRBJ1-1; D unresolved. CDR3 length: 16 residues. V was clipped by 0 bases and J by 0 bases, with 11 bases between them. Germline CDR1 LGHNA, CDR2 YSLEER. The CDR3 region has the DNA TGCGCCAGCAGCCAAGATGGGAACACCTTGAACACTGAAGCTTTCTTT. It yields the protein CASSQDGNTLNTEAFF.

The chain couples TRBV25-1 to TRBJ1-6, with TRBD1 matching over 10 bases. The junction had 0 bases not matched to a gene; V was cut back by 6 bases and J by 7 bases. CDR1 and CDR2 from the germline V gene are MGHDK and SYGVNS. The CDR3 spans 13 residues. This CDR3 reads CASRDRGNSPLHF. CDR3 DNA: TGTGCCAGCAGGGACAGGGGGAATTCACCCCTCCACTTT.

The chain uses TRBV15 and TRBJ1-6; 7 bases are shared with TRBD1. Germline V gives CDR1 LNHNV, CDR2 YYDKDF (reference sequence). The CDR3 spans 16 residues. V lost 0 bases, J lost 10 bases, and 9 bases stayed unmatched. The CDR3 here is CATSRDSHRGSSPLHF. CDR3 in DNA: TGTGCCACCAGCAGAGATTCACACAGGGGTAGCTCACCCCTCCACTTT. The full variable domain, rest sourced from reference TRBV15 and TRBJ1-6, is DAMVIQNPRYQVTQFGKPVTLSCSQTLNHNVMYWYQQKSSQAPKLLFHYYDKDFNNEADTPDNFQSRRPNTSFCFLDIRSPGLGDTAMYLCATSRDSHRGSSPLHFGNGTRLTVT.

The rearrangement joins TRBV2 to TRBJ1-2; the match to TRBD1 covers 9 bases. Germline V gene sequence: CDR1 SNHLY, CDR2 FYNNEI. This CDR3 spans 18 amino acids. V shed 5 bases, J shed 0 bases, and the junction held 13 bases outside the gene matches. The CDR3: CASSYTPGQGLANYGYTF. The DNA for the CDR3 is TGTGCCAGCAGTTATACCCCGGGACAGGGCCTCGCTAACTATGGCTACACCTTC.

The chain has TRBV5-1 and TRBJ1-5; the D gene is possibly TRBD1 (6 bases). Deletions cut 4 bases from V and 5 bases from J, with 16 bases between. Germline V gives CDR1 SGHRS, CDR2 YFSETQ. The CDR3 spans 15 residues. DNA for the CDR3: TGCGCCAGCAGCCCGGTGGGGGCTCCACATCAGCCCCAGCATTTT. Residues: CASSPVGAPHQPQHF.

The chain combines TRBV7-8 with TRBJ1-1, with a weak D call TRBD1 (5 bases). V gave up 6 bases and J gave up 4 bases, with 9 bases separating them. Germline lookup yields CDR1 SGHVS and CDR2 FQNEAQ. The CDR3 totals 12 residues. CDR3 loop: CASRGRSTEAFF. The CDR3 nucleotides read TGTGCCAGCAGGGGACGCAGCACTGAAGCTTTCTTT.

The chain's CDR3 is CASSLGGGTLYEQYF. DNA for the CDR3: TGTGCCAGCAGCTTAGGCGGGGGGACTCTCTACGAGCAGTACTTC. The gene calls are TRBV11-3 and TRBJ2-7; TRBD2 matches at 8 bases. This CDR3 contains 15 residues. Germline V gene lookup returns CDR1 SGHNT and CDR2 YENEEA. The J segment lost 3 bases and the V segment lost 1 base, leaving 5 bases of the junction unmatched.

The V gene is TRBV7-2, the J gene TRBJ2-5; possibly TRBD1 or TRBD2 for D (5 bases each). From germline, CDR1 is SGHTA and CDR2 FQGNSA. The CDR3 is 15 residues long. V was trimmed by 6 bases and J by 4 bases, leaving 18 bases between them. This chain's CDR3 is CASSRDPGRGETQYF. In DNA, the CDR3 is TGTGCCAGCAGTAGGGACCCTGGACGTGGAGAGACCCAGTACTTC.

The rearrangement links TRBV4-3 to TRBJ1-3, with a tentative D call TRBD1 (5 bases). CDR1 LGHNA and CDR2 YSLEER come from the germline V gene. This CDR3 region has 16 residues. Trimming took 0 bases from V and 4 from J, leaving 13 bases between them. The chain's CDR3 is CASSQEGGGLGNTIYF. The CDR3 DNA is TGCGCCAGCAGCCAAGAAGGTGGGGGGTTAGGAAACACCATATATTTT.

The rearrangement joins TRBV28 to TRBJ2-3, with D tentatively TRBD1 or TRBD2 (6 bases each). Germline V CDR1 and CDR2: MDHEN, SYDVKM. V shed 5 bases and J shed 0 bases, with 15 bases lying between them. This CDR3 has 16 residues. For the CDR3, the DNA is TGTGCCAGCAGTATAGGGGGGCCAGTCAGCACAGATACGCAGTATTTT. This sequence encodes CASSIGGPVSTDTQYF.

The rearrangement joins TRBV10-3 to TRBJ2-7; D is unresolved. Deletions cut 2 bases from V and 1 base from J, with 9 bases between. Germline V lookup: CDR1 ENHRY, CDR2 SYGVKD. The CDR3 extends over 14 amino acids. The CDR3 sequence: CAISEVPDSYEQYF. DNA for the CDR3: TGTGCCATCAGTGAGGTCCCAGATTCCTACGAGCAGTACTTC.

This chain links TRBV5-6 with TRBJ2-7; TRBD2 matches 9 bases. The CDR3 length is 14 residues. Germline V gene lookup returns CDR1 SGHDT and CDR2 YYEEEE. V dropped 4 bases and J dropped 6; count of bases not matched to a gene: 8. The DNA for the CDR3 is TGTGCCAGCAGCCGCCCCGGGACTAGCTCCGAGCAGTACTTC. Its protein is CASSRPGTSSEQYF.

V usage is TRBV4-3 and J usage is TRBJ2-5; no clear D. Trimming pared 4 bases from V and 5 bases from J, leaving 14 bases between. The CDR3 spans 14 residues. Per the germline V gene, CDR1 is LGHNA and CDR2 is YSLEER. The CDR3 loop is CASSPVAERETQYF. The CDR3 nucleotides are TGCGCCAGCAGCCCAGTGGCCGAACGGGAGACCCAGTACTTC.

This chain uses TRBV30 with TRBJ1-6; perhaps TRBD1 as D (6 bases). Germline CDR1 is GTSNPN and CDR2 is SVGIG (reference sequence). V was clipped by 4 bases and J by 5 bases, with 12 bases between them. The CDR3 contains 14 residues. The chain's CDR3 is CAWIGQSNNSPLHF. CDR3 coding DNA: TGTGCCTGGATCGGACAGTCCAATAATTCACCCCTCCACTTT. Using reference TRBV30 and TRBJ1-6 for the parts outside the CDR3, the full variable domain is SQTIHQWPATLVQPVGSPLSLECTVEGTSNPNLYWYRQAAGRGLQLLFYSVGIGQISSEVPQNLSASRPQDRQFILSSKKLLLSDSGFYLCAWIGQSNNSPLHFGNGTRLTVT.

The chain uses TRBV6-5 and TRBJ2-6, with D perhaps matching TRBD1 or TRBD2 (5 bases each). Germline V gene sequence: CDR1 MNHEY, CDR2 SVGAGI. The germline V and J ends were trimmed by 6 bases and 0 bases, with 6 bases remaining between them. This CDR3 region has 14 residues. The CDR3 coding sequence is TGTGCCAGCAGGAGGGGCTCTGGGGCCAACGTCCTGACTTTC. Translated, it gives CASRRGSGANVLTF.

The chain joins TRBV7-9 to TRBJ2-3, with no clear D. Germline loops: CDR1 SEHNR, CDR2 FQNEAQ (reference sequence). The CDR3 is made up of 11 amino acids. With 2 bases removed from V and 5 bases from J, the gap between germline ends came to 2 bases. CDR3 amino acids: CASSLQDTQYF. The CDR3 nucleotides are TGTGCCAGCAGCTTACAAGATACGCAGTATTTT.

The chain couples TRBV5-1 to TRBJ1-2, with TRBD1 as a possible D gene (5 bases). The CDR3 runs to 15 residues. CDR1 and CDR2 from the germline V gene are SGHRS and YFSETQ. V lost 0 bases and J lost 2, with 11 bases in between. CDR3: CASSLGTTTNYGYTF. The CDR3, as DNA: TGCGCCAGCAGCTTGGGGACAACTACAAACTATGGCTACACCTTC.

The rearrangement uses TRBV30 and TRBJ2-7; 7 bases fit TRBD1. This CDR3 contains 16 residues. Germline CDR1 reads GTSNPN; CDR2 reads SVGIG (reference sequence). After removal of 2 bases from V and 4 bases from J, the junction contained 14 bases not matched to a gene. Written as DNA, the CDR3 is TGTGCCTGGAGTCCCACAGGGACAGCCTATTTTTACGAGCAGTACTTC. Its translation is CAWSPTGTAYFYEQYF.